This TCR beta chain stems from a study of blood T cell repertoires in COVID-19 (TCRdb year 2020). Broadly, across the study: Samples from collaborators originated in the United States, Italy and Spain and spanned both the acute and convalescent phases of COVID-19. The prospective study material was composed of cDNA or gDNA derived from T cells, B-cell-depleted T cells, or PBMCs. Subjects who had been exposed to COVID-19, were actively infected with it, or had recovered from it provided the deeply sampled blood TCRbeta repertoires that made up the dataset. The repertoires were released in a freely available public database meant as a resource for research on the immune response to SARS-CoV-2. The samples were drawn from the first 160 participants of the ongoing ImmuneRACE study and from 950 to 1,500 subjects provided by 6 global collaborators. Nearly every sample came with metadata listing a de-identified subject ID, COVID-19 status, age in years and sex. HLA class I and class II types, where available, came from metadata supplied by the sample provider rather than from assay-based typing.

The immunoSEQ Assay, a bias-controlled multiplex PCR, was used to amplify TCRbeta CDR3 regions from genomic DNA. The study's processing was this. The number of nucleated cells in each sample was estimated from the amplification of reference gene primers within the assay. Sequence reads were collapsed and filtered to measure the absolute abundance of every unique TCRbeta CDR3 rearrangement. Productive Simpson clonality was computed per sample as the square root of Simpson's diversity index over productive rearrangements. TCRdb limited this immuneACCESS table to in-frame rearrangements with V and J called. A share of clones is missing; checked studies link under half to unresolved V genes, and the rest is unexplained. Clone size and V and J calls were adopted from that table, with D and trimming inferred from the DNA. The sample profile shows 200,000 to 250,000 clones; 70% to 90% of them were found once. About 3.8% of the sample lies in the top ten.

The germline V gene gives CDR1 as SQVTM and CDR2 as ANQGSEA. V is cut by 1 base and J by 10 bases, and the space between the germline ends is 20 bases. Taken from cysteine to phenylalanine, the CDR3 has 15 residues. The sequence is cut down to CDR3 DNA, 45 bases in frame from base 1. Of note for this clone: Its binding antigen is unknown. No base qualities exist here, and no much larger clone lies one base off it.

Enrolling through a virtual design, the prospective study's participants ranged in age from about 18 to 89 years and lived across approximately 25 United States geographic areas. Cohort assignment in the prospective study relied on participant-reported clinical history from a screening survey and a study questionnaire. Mobile phlebotomists in the prospective study collected whole blood, serum and a nasopharyngeal or oropharyngeal swab from every participant. Participants in the prospective study had the option to provide additional blood draws and questionnaires over an approximately two-month period. Prospective study blood samples were shipped either frozen or at room temperature before DNA extraction. The paper as a whole reports these results and caveats: How much clinical and demographic metadata was included differed by source and by participant, and the metadata was provided uncurated.

The clonotype was recovered from a woman aged 35 to 49 with acute COVID-19. The sample comprised PBMCs or T cells enriched from blood (not recorded which). The sequence is built from TRBV29-1 and TRBJ2-1; TRBD2 is perhaps the D gene, given 5 matching bases. This receptor has the CDR3 CSVEALLGGGSEQFF. In nucleotide form, the sequence is TGCAGCGTTGAAGCTTTGCTAGGAGGAGGTAGCGAGCAGTTCTTC.